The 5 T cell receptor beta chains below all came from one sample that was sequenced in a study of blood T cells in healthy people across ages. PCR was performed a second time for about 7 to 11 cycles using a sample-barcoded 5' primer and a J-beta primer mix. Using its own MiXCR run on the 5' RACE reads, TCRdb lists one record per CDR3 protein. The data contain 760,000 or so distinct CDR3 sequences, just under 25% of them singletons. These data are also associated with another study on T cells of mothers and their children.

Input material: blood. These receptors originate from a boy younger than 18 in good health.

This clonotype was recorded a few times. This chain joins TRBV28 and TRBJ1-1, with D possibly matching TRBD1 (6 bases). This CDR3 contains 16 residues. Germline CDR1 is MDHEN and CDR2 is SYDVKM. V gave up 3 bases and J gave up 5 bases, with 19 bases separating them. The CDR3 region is CASSLEGVRGLTEAFF. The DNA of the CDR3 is TGTGCCAGCAGTTTGGAGGGGGTTCGGGGGCTTACTGAAGCTTTCTTT.

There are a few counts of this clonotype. The CDR3 DNA follows: TGTGCCAGCACCCCAGACCGGACCGTCTTGGGGGAGCTGTTTTTT. Translation gives CASTPDRTVLGELFF. V usage is TRBV7-9 and J usage is TRBJ2-2; D is uncertain. Germline CDR1 is SEHNR and CDR2 is FQNEAQ (reference sequence). The CDR3 runs 15 residues. The V and J ends lost 7 bases and 8 bases respectively, with 20 bases between them.

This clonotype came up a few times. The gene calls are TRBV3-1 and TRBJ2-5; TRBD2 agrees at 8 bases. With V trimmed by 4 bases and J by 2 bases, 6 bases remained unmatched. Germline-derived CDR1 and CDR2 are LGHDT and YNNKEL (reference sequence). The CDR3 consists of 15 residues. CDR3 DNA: TGTGCCAGCAGCCGCCGAACTAGCGGACAAGAGACCCAGTACTTC. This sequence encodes CASSRRTSGQETQYF.

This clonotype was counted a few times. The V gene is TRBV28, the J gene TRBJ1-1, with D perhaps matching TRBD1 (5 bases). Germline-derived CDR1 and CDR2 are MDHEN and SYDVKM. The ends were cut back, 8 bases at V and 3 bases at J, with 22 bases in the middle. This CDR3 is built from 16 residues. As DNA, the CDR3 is TGTGCCAGCGGATTCCCCGGTGGGACGGTCGACACTGAAGCTTTCTTT. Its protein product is CASGFPGGTVDTEAFF. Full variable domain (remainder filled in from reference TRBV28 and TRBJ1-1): DVKVTQSSRYLVKRTGEKVFLECVQDMDHENMFWYRQDPGLGLRLIYFSYDVKMKEKGDIPEGYSVSREKKERFSLILESASTNQTSMYLCASGFPGGTVDTEAFFGQGTRLTVV.

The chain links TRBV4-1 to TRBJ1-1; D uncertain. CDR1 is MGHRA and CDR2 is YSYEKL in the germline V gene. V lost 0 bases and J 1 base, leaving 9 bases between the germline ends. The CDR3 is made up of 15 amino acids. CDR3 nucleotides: TGCGCCAGCAGCCAAGAACCGGGAAAGAACACTGAAGCTTTCTTT. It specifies CASSQEPGKNTEAFF.